Shown below are 17 T cell receptor beta chains from a single sample sequenced in a study of T cell repertoires in cytomegalovirus infection. These receptors have no known antigen. In TCRdb, the reads were re-called with MiXCR into one record per CDR3 protein. The table records approximately 590,000 distinct CDR3 sequences, 40% of them present only once. The specimen was cultured PBMCs, collected from culture after CMV antigen stimulation. All receptors come from a human donor in good health (CMV status not recorded). Some clones in this sample may be carry-over from other donors' samples.

This chain joins TRBV7-2 and TRBJ2-3, with 10 nucleotides matching TRBD2. V lost 2 bases and J lost 13; bases outside the gene matches: 12. CDR3 length equals 15 residues. Per germline, CDR1 SGHTA and CDR2 FQGNSA. The CDR3 bases are TGTGCCAGCAGCTTAAGAAGGGCTAGCGGGGGCATGGAGTATTTT. It codes for CASSLRRASGGMEYF.

This clonotype was seen once. The chain combines TRBV13 with TRBJ2-1; D remains ambiguous. The CDR3 is 16 residues long. Trimming shortened V by 2 bases and J by 7 bases, and 18 bases separated the two germline ends. Germline CDR1 and CDR2: PRHDT and FYEKMQ (reference sequence). The CDR3 sequence is CASSLFSPLRLNEQFF. CDR3 sequence (DNA): TGTGCCAGCAGCTTATTTTCGCCGCTAAGGCTGAATGAGCAGTTCTTC.

The chain combines TRBV11-2 with TRBJ1-1, with TRBD1 as a possible D gene (5 bases). V lost 5 bases and J lost 0, with 13 bases in between. CDR3 length: 15 residues. The V gene's germline CDR1 is SGHAT and CDR2 FQNNGV. The CDR3: CASSQPGAMNTEAFF. DNA of the CDR3: TGTGCCAGCAGCCAGCCCGGGGCGATGAACACTGAAGCTTTCTTT.

The chain has TRBV12-3 or TRBV12-4 and TRBJ2-3; TRBD2 is a possible D gene (6 bases). This CDR3 is built from 15 residues. The V end was cut by 6 bases, the J end by 6 bases, with 19 bases between. The CDR3 DNA is TGTGCCAGCAGCCAATACGGAGGGAATGGTGATACGCAGTATTTT. Translation: CASSQYGGNGDTQYF.

This clonotype was recorded a few times. The rearrangement uses TRBV7-2 and TRBJ2-1, with 12 bases that match TRBD2. V was pared by 5 bases and J by 8 bases, with 19 bases of the junction left unmatched. This CDR3 spans 19 amino acids. Germline loops: CDR1 SGHTA, CDR2 FQGNSA. The CDR3 is CASSRTSGRIFSAGDEQFF. The CDR3, as DNA: TGTGCCAGCAGCCGTACTAGCGGGAGGATCTTTTCCGCCGGGGATGAGCAGTTCTTC.

V and J are TRBV6-2 or TRBV6-3 and TRBJ1-1; 9 positions match TRBD1. Germline V gene data show CDR1 as MNHEY and CDR2 as SVGEGT. The V and J ends lost 5 bases and 7 bases, in that order; junction bases with no gene match: 8. The CDR3 contains 14 residues. CDR3 sequence (DNA): TGTGCCAGCAGTCAACCTCCGACAGGGGGTGAAGCTTTCTTT. This encodes CASSQPPTGGEAFF.

In this sample, this clonotype turned up a few times. The chain couples TRBV12-3 or TRBV12-4 to TRBJ1-1; D not resolved. The CDR3 contains 12 residues. V was clipped by 2 bases and J by 8 bases, with 9 bases between them. In DNA, the CDR3 is TGTGCCAGCAGTTTAAGTCCATCGGAAGCTTTCTTT. Translated, it gives CASSLSPSEAFF.

J is TRBJ1-1 and V is TRBV4-1, with TRBD1 as a possible D gene (6 bases). Trimming removed 3 bases from V and 0 bases from J, with 11 bases in between. This CDR3 region has 15 residues. In germline, CDR1 is MGHRA, CDR2 YSYEKL. CDR3 nucleotides: TGCGCCAGCAGCCACTTACAGGGTATGAACACTGAAGCTTTCTTT. It codes for CASSHLQGMNTEAFF.

J is TRBJ2-3 and V is TRBV20-1, with 9 nucleotides matching TRBD1. The germline CDR1 and CDR2 sequences are DFQATT and SNEGSKA (reference sequence). CDR3 size: 15 residues. The V and J ends lost 1 base and 6 bases, in that order; junction bases with no gene match: 8. The CDR3 sequence is CSARARTGGKDTQYF. The CDR3 nucleotides are TGCAGTGCTAGAGCACGAACAGGGGGCAAGGATACGCAGTATTTT.

The CDR3 protein is CASSASDQPQHF. CDR3 DNA: TGTGCCAGCAGTGCGTCCGATCAGCCCCAGCATTTT. This chain uses TRBV25-1 with TRBJ1-5; D ambiguous. CDR1 is MGHDK, CDR2 SYGVNS, per germline. The V end was cut by 4 bases, the J end by 5 bases, with 6 bases between. The CDR3 loop spans 12 amino acids.

This chain links TRBV12-3 or TRBV12-4 with TRBJ2-7, with a possible D match to TRBD2 (6 bases). V dropped 6 bases and J dropped 4 bases, with 16 bases sitting between them. The CDR3 contains 14 residues. CDR3 sequence reads: CASSLKGGEYEQYF. The CDR3, as DNA: TGTGCCAGCAGCCTTAAAGGAGGGGAATACGAGCAGTACTTC.

This clonotype showed up just a few times. This sequence joins TRBV7-2 and TRBJ2-5; TRBD2 matches at 9 bases. J gave up 3 bases and V 1 base, and 3 bases lay outside the gene matches. The length of the CDR3 is 15 residues. CDR1 and CDR2 (germline): SGHTA, FQGNSA. This chain's CDR3 is CASSLGASGEETQYF. The CDR3, as DNA: TGTGCCAGCAGCTTAGGGGCTAGCGGGGAAGAGACCCAGTACTTC.

The sample holds a few counts of this clonotype. The CDR3 is CASSSEVGTPVPDTQYF. CDR3 in DNA: TGTGCCAGCAGCTCGGAAGTTGGGACGCCGGTTCCCGATACGCAGTATTTT. This chain links TRBV7-3 with TRBJ2-3; the D gene could be TRBD1 or TRBD2 (5 bases each). CDR3 length: 17 amino acids. V lost 4 bases and J lost 6, with 23 bases in between. The germline V gene encodes CDR1 SGHTA and CDR2 FQGTGA.

This clonotype was seen only a few times. The chain has TRBV12-3 or TRBV12-4 and TRBJ2-7; weak D call: TRBD1 (6 bases). V was cut by 3 bases and J by 5 bases, with 14 bases left in between. This CDR3 has 14 amino acids. The CDR3, as DNA: TGTGCCAGCAGTTTTTCGAGAAACAGGGACGAGCAGTACTTC. As protein: CASSFSRNRDEQYF.

As regards this clonotype: Germline and junction disagree at one end, which may indicate a read error. The CDR3 sequence is CASREGDATNEKLFF. CDR3 nucleotides: TGTGCCAGCCGTGAAGGGGATGCAACTAATGAAAAACTGTTTTTT. This chain connects TRBV6-1 to TRBJ1-4; tentative D call: TRBD1 (5 bases). CDR3 length equals 15 residues. Germline CDR1 is MNHNS and CDR2 is SASEGT.

The chain links TRBV7-4 to TRBJ1-4; 8 nucleotides match TRBD1. The CDR3 spans 14 residues. Per the germline V gene, CDR1 is SGHVT and CDR2 is SQSDAQ. J lost 6 bases, V lost 4 bases, and 4 bases had no gene match. The CDR3 DNA sequence: TGTGCCAGCAGCTCCAGGGGGCGCGATGAAAAACTGTTTTTT. This gives the protein CASSSRGRDEKLFF.

The chain is built from TRBV4-1 and TRBJ1-5; D unresolved. V dropped 0 bases and J dropped 9 bases, with 12 bases sitting between them. Germline V gene lookup returns CDR1 MGHRA and CDR2 YSYEKL. The CDR3 length is 14 residues. CDR3 protein: CASSQEPSGTPQHF. CDR3 in DNA: TGCGCCAGCAGCCAAGAACCCTCGGGCACGCCCCAGCATTTT.